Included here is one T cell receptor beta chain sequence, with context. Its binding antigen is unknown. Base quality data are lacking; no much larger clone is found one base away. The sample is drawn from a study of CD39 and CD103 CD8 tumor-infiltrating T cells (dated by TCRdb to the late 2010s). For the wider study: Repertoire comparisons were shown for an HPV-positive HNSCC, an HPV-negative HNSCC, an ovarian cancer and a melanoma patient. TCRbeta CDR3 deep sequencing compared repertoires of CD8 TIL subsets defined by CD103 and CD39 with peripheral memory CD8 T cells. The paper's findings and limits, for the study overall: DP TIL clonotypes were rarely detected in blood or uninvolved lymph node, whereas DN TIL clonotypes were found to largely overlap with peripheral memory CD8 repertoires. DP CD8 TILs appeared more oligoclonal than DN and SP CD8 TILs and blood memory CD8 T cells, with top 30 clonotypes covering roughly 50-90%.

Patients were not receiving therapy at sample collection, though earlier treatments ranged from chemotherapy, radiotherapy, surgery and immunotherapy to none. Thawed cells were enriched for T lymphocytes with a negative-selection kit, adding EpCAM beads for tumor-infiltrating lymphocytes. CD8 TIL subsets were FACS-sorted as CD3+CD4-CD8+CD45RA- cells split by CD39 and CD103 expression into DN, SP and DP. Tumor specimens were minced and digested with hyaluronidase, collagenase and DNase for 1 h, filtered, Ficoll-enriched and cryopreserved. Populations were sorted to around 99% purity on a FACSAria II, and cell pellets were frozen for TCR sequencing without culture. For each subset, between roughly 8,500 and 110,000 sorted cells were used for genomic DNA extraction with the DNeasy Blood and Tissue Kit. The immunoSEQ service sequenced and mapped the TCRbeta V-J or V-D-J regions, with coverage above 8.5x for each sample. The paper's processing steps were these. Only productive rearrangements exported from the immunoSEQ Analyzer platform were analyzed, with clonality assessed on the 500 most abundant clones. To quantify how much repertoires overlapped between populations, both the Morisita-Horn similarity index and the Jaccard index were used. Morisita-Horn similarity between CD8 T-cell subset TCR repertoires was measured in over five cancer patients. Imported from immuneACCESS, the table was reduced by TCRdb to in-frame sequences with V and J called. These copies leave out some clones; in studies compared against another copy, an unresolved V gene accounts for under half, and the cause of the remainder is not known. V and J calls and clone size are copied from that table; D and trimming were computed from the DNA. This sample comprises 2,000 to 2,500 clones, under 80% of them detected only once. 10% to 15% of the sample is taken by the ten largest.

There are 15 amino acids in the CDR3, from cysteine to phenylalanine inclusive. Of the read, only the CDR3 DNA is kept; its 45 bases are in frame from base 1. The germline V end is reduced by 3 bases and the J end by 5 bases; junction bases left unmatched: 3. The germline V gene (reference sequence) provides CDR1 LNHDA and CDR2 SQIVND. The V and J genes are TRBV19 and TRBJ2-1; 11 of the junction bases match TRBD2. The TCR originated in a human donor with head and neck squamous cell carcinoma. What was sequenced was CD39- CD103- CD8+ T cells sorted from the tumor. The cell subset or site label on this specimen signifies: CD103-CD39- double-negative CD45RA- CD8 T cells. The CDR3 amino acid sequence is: CASSILAGGNNEQFF. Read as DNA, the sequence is TGTGCCAGTAGTATCTTAGCGGGGGGGAACAATGAGCAGTTCTTC.